The clone carrying this T cell receptor beta chain has only one observation. This sample is part of a study of blood T cell repertoires in COVID-19. Turning to the study itself: Sites across the United States, Italy and Spain contributed samples from acute and convalescent COVID-19.

Only in-frame clones appear in the TCRdb table, and some are missing; sequencing was by immunoSEQ multiplex PCR. The sample contains hundreds of thousands of clones, approximately 90% of which appear only once. The CDR3 consists of 16 residues. Germline CDR1 is MGHRA and CDR2 is YSYEKL. Unmatched junction bases numbered 4, after V lost 1 base and J lost 2 bases. V and J are TRBV4-1 and TRBJ1-2, with 10 nucleotides matching TRBD1. Sequences were obtained from PBMCs or T cells enriched from blood (not recorded which). This receptor was identified in a middle-aged man who had recovered from COVID-19. The CDR3 spells CASSQVGQGPNYGYTF. DNA of the CDR3: TGCGCCAGCAGCCAAGTGGGACAGGGGCCGAACTATGGCTACACCTTC.